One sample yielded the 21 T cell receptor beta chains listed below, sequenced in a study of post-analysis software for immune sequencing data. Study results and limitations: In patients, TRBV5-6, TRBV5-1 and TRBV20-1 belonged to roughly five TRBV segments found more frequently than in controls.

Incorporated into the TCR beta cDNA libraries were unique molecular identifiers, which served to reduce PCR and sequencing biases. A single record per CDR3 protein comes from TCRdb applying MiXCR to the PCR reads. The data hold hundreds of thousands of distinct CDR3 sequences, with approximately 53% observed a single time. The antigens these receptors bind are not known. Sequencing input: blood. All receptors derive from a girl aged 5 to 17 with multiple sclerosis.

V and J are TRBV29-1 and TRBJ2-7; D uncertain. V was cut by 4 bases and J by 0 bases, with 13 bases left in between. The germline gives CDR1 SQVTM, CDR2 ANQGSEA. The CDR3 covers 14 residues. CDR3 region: CSVARASSSYEQYF. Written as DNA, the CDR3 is TGCAGCGTTGCAAGGGCCTCGAGCTCCTACGAGCAGTACTTC.

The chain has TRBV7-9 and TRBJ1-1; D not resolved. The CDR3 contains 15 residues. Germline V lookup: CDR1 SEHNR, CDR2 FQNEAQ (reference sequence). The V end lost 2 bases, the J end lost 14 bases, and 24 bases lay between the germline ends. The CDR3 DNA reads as TGTGCCAGCAGCTTACAGCGGGAGTATCGCAATGAGCAGTTCTTT. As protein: CASSLQREYRNEQFF.

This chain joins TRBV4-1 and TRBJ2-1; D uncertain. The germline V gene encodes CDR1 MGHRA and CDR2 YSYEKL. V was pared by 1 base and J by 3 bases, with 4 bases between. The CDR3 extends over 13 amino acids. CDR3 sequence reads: CASSQVDYNEQFF. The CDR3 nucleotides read TGCGCCAGCAGCCAAGTAGACTACAATGAGCAGTTCTTC.

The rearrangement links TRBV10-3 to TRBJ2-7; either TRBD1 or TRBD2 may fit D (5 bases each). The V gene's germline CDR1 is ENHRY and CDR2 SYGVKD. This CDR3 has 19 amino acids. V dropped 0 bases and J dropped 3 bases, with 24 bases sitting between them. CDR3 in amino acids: CAISESGLGTSTLHYEQYF. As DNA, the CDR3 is TGTGCCATCAGTGAGTCGGGGCTCGGGACGAGTACCCTGCACTACGAGCAGTACTTC.

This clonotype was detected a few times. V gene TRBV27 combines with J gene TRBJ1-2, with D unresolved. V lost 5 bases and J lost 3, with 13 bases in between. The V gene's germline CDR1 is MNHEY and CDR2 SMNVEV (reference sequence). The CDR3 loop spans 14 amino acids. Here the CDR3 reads CASSPLGGYYGYTF. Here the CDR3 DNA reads TGTGCCAGCAGTCCCCTAGGAGGGTACTATGGCTACACCTTC.

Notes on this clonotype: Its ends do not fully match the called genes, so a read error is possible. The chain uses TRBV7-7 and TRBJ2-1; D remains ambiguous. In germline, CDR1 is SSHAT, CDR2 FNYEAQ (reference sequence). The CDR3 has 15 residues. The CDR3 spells CASSLSSSTYNEQFF. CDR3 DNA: TGTGCTAGCAGCTTAAGTTCGAGTACCTACAATGAGCAGTTCTTC.

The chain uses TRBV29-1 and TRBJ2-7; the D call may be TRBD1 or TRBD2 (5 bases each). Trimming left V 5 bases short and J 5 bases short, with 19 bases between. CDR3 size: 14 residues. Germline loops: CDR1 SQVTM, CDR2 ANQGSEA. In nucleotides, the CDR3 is TGCAGCGTTAGGGGCGACTATCGGGTCGACGAGCAGTACTTC. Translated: CSVRGDYRVDEQYF.

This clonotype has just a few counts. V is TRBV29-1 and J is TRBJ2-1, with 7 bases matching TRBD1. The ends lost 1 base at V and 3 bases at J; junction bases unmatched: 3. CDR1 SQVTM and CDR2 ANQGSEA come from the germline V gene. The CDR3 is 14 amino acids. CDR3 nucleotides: TGCAGCGTTGAAGGAGACAGGGACTACAATGAGCAGTTCTTC. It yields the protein CSVEGDRDYNEQFF.

The CDR3 region has the DNA TGCGCCAGCAGCTCGACAGGGTTGGCCTCTTCCTACGAGCAGTACTTC. This gives the protein CASSSTGLASSYEQYF. This chain connects TRBV5-1 to TRBJ2-7; 7 nucleotides align to TRBD1. Germline CDR1 reads SGHRS; CDR2 reads YFSETQ. This CDR3 is built from 16 residues. The V segment lost 3 bases and the J segment 1 base; nucleotides outside the gene matches: 10. Using reference TRBV5-1 and TRBJ2-7 for the parts outside the CDR3, the full variable domain is KAGVTQTPRYLIKTRGQQVTLSCSPISGHRSVSWYQQTPGQGLQFLFEYFSETQRNKGNFPGRFSGRQFSNSRSEMNVSTLELGDSALYLCASSSTGLASSYEQYFGPGTRLTVT.

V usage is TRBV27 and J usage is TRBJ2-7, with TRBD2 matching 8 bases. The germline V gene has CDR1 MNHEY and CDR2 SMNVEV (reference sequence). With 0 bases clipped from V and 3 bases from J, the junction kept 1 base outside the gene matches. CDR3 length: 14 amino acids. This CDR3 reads CASSLSSGIYEQYF. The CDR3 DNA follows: TGTGCCAGCAGTTTATCTAGCGGGATCTACGAGCAGTACTTC.

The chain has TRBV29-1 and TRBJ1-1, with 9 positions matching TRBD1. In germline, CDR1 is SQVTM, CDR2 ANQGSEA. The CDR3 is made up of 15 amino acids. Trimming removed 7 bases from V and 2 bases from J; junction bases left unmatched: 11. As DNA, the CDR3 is TGCAGCGCCGAGTCGGACAGGGGATTTAACACTGAAGCTTTCTTT. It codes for CSAESDRGFNTEAFF.

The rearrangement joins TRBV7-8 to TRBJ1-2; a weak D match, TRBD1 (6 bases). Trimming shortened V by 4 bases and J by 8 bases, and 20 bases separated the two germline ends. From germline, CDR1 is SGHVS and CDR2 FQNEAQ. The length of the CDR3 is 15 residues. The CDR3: CASSSLSGGEGGYTF. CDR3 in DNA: TGTGCCAGCAGCTCCCTGAGCGGGGGCGAGGGGGGCTACACCTTC. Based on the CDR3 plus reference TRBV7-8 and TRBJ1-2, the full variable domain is GAGVSQSPRYKVAKRGQDVALRCDPISGHVSLFWYQQALGQGPEFLTYFQNEAQLDKSGLPSDRFFAERPEGSVSTLKIQRTQQEDSAVYLCASSSLSGGEGGYTFGSGTRLTVV.

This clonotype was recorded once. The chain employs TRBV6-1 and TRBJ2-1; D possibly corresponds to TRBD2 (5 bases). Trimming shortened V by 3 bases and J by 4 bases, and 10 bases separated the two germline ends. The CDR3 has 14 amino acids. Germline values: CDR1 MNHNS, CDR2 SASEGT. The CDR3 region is CASSELRTYNEQFF. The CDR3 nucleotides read TGTGCCAGCAGTGAGTTAAGGACTTACAATGAGCAGTTCTTC.

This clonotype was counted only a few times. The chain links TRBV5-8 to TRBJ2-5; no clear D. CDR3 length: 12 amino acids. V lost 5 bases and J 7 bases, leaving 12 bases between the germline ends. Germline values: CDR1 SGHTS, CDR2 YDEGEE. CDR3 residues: CASSPDTRTQYF. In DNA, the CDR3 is TGTGCCAGCAGTCCCGACACCAGGACCCAGTACTTC.

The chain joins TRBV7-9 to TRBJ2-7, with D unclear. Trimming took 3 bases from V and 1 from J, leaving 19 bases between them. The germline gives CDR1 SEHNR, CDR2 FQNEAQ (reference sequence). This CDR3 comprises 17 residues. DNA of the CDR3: TGTGCCAGCAGCTTTTTCCCACTGCAGCCTGGGTCCTACGAGCAGTACTTC. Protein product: CASSFFPLQPGSYEQYF.

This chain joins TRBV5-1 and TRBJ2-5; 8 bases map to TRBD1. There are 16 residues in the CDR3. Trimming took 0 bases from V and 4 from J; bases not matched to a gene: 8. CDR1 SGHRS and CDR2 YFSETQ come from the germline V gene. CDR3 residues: CASSLGRGRLGETQYF. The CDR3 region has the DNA TGCGCCAGCAGCTTGGGCAGGGGGCGCCTCGGAGAGACCCAGTACTTC.

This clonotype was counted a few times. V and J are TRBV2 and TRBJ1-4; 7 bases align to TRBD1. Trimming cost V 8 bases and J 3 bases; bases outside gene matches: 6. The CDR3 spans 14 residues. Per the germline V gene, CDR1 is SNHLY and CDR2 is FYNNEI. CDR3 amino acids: CASRSGTANEKLFF. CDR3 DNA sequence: TGTGCCAGCCGCTCCGGGACAGCTAATGAAAAACTGTTTTTT.

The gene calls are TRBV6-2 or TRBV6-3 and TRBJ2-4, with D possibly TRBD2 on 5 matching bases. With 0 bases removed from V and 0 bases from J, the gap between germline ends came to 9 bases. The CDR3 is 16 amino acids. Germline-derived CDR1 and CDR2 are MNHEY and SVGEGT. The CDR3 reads CASSYSDGVAKNIQYF. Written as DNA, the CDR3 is TGTGCCAGCAGTTACTCGGACGGGGTAGCCAAAAACATTCAGTACTTC.

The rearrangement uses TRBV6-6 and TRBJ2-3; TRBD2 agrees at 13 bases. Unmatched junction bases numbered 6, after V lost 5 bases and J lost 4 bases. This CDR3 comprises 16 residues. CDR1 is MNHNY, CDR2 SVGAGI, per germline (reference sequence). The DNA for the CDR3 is TGTGCCAGCAGTCGACGACTAGCGGGGGGCCCAGATACGCAGTATTTT. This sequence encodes CASSRRLAGGPDTQYF.

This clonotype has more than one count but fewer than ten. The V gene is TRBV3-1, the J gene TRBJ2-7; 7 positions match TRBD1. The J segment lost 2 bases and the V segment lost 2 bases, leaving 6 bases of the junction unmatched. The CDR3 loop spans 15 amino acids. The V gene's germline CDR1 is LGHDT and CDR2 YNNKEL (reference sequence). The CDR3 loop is CASSQYRDSPYEQYF. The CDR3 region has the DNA TGTGCCAGCAGCCAATATAGGGACAGTCCCTACGAGCAGTACTTC.

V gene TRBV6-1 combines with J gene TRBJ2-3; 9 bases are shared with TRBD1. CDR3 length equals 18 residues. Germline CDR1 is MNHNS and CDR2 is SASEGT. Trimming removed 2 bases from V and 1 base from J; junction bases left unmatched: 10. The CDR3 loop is CASSEPRSRTGGTDTQYF. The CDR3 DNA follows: TGTGCCAGCAGTGAACCCCGTTCGAGGACAGGGGGCACAGATACGCAGTATTTT.